This T cell receptor (beta chain) was sequenced during a study of memory CD4+ T cells and cytomegalovirus serostatus. Trimming cost V 5 bases and J 5 bases; bases outside gene matches: 14. The germline CDR1 and CDR2 sequences are LNHDA and SQIVND (reference sequence). The CDR3 consists of 16 residues. Per the original data handling: Out-of-frame sequences were removed, leaving roughly 2,200,000 distinct TCRbeta sequences. Assay used: immunoSEQ multiplex PCR; TCRdb lists only in-frame clones, some missing. From that table come the V and J calls and clone size; the DNA was used to work out D and trimming. Seen here are approximately 50,000 clones, about 80% observed once, and the top ten hold 2.6%. The sort gate was single viable CD3+CD4+CD8-CD45RO+ cells for memory CD4+ T cells.

The chain combines TRBV19 with TRBJ2-5; the match to TRBD1 covers 7 bases. This receptor was identified in an adult in good health and CMV-seropositive. Material for sequencing was memory CD4+ T cells from blood. The CDR3 spells CASSHTATGSQETQYF. Here the CDR3 DNA reads TGTGCCAGTAGTCACACCGCGACAGGGTCACAGGAGACCCAGTACTTC.